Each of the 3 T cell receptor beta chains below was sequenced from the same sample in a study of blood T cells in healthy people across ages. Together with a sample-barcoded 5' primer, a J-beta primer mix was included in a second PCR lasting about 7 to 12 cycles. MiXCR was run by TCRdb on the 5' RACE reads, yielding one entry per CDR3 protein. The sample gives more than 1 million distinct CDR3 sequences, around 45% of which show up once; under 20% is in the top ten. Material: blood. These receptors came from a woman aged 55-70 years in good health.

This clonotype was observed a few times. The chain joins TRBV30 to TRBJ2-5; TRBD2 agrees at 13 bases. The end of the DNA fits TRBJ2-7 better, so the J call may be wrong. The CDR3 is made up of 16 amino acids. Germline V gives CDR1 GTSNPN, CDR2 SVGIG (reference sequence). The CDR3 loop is CAWTPGRTSGSYEQYF. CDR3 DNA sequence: TGTGCCTGGACCCCCGGACGGACTAGCGGGAGCTACGAGCAGTACTTC.

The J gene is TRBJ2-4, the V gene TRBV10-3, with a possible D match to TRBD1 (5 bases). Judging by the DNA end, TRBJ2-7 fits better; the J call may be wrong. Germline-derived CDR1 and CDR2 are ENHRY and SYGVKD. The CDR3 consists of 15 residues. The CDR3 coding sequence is TGTGCCATCAGTGAGTCAGGGCGACAGAGCTACGAGCAGTACTTC. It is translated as CAISESGRQSYEQYF.

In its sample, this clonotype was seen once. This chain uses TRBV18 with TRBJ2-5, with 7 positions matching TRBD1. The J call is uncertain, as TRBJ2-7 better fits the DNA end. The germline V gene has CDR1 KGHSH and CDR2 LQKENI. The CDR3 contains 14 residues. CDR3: CASSPDRVVYEQYF. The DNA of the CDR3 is TGTGCCAGCTCACCAGACAGGGTTGTCTACGAGCAGTACTTC.